This T cell receptor beta chain was captured in a study of technical replicates of blood from a handful of donors. Method: immunoSEQ multiplex PCR; TCRdb's copy keeps in-frame clones and lacks some. Counted here are approximately 82,000 clones, approximately 91% occurring once; the ten biggest clones make up 0.39%. The length of the CDR3 is 17 residues. The V gene's germline CDR1 is LGHNA and CDR2 YNFKEQ. Trimming took 0 bases from V and 5 from J, leaving 16 bases between them. This TCR derives from a human donor in good health. Some clones in this sample may be carry-over from other donors' samples. The chain uses TRBV4-2 and TRBJ1-4; D is perhaps TRBD1 (5 bases). The material sequenced was T cells isolated from PBMCs. The CDR3 is CASSQDGVGGANEKLFF. The CDR3, as DNA: TGTGCCAGCAGCCAAGACGGGGTGGGGGGAGCGAATGAAAAACTGTTTTTT.